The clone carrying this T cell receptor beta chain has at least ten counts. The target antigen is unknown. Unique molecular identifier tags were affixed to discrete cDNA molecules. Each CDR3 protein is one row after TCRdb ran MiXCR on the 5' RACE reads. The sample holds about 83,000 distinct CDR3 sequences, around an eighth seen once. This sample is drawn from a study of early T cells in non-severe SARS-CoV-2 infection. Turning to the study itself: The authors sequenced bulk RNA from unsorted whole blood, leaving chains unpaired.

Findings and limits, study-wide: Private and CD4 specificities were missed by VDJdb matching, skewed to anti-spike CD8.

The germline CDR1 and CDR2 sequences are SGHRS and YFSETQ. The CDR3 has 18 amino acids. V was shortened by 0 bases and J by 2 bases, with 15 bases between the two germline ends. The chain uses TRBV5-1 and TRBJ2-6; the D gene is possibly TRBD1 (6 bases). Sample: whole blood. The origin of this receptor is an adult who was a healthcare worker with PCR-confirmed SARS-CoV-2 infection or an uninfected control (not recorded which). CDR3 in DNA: TGCGCCAGCAGCTTGGGATGGACAGCTAGTCCTGGGGCCAACGTCCTGACTTTC. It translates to CASSLGWTASPGANVLTF.